One sample yielded the 30 T cell receptor beta chains listed below, sequenced in a study of shared clonotypes between healthy human individuals. Clones were sequenced by immunoSEQ multiplex PCR, and TCRdb holds only the in-frame ones, with some missing. Of over a million clones in the sample, about 96% are singletons; the top ten hold 1.2%. What was sequenced was naive CD4+ T cells sorted from blood. As for subset: CD45RA+ positively selected. These TCRs come from a man aged 25 to 40 in good health.

The V and J genes are TRBV5-4 and TRBJ2-1; either TRBD1 or TRBD2 may fit D (6 bases each). There are 16 residues in the CDR3. The V end was cut by 1 base, the J end by 0 bases, with 11 bases between. Germline loops: CDR1 SGHNT, CDR2 YYREEE (reference sequence). The CDR3 region has the DNA TGTGCCAGCAGCTTGAAAGGGGGGAGCTCCTACAATGAGCAGTTCTTC. Translation gives CASSLKGGSSYNEQFF. Combining the CDR3 with reference TRBV5-4 and TRBJ2-1 gives the whole variable domain ETGVTQSPTHLIKTRGQQVTLRCSSQSGHNTVSWYQQALGQGPQFIFQYYREEENGRGNFPPRFSGLQFPNYSSELNVNALELDDSALYLCASSLKGGSSYNEQFFGPGTRLTVL.

V usage is TRBV18 and J usage is TRBJ2-7; 12 nucleotides match TRBD2. The trim removed 3 bases at V and 7 bases at J, leaving 13 bases unmatched. Germline CDR1 and CDR2: KGHSH and LQKENI. The CDR3 runs 17 residues. In DNA form, the CDR3 reads TGTGCCAGCTCACCCGTACTAGCGGGAGGTTCGATTAAAGAGCAGTACTTC. This translates into CASSPVLAGGSIKEQYF. The full variable domain, with the rest looked up from reference TRBV18 and TRBJ2-7, is NAGVMQNPRHLVRRRGQEARLRCSPMKGHSHVYWYRQLPEEGLKFMVYLQKENIIDESGMPKERFSAEFPKEGPSILRIQQVVRGDSAAYFCASSPVLAGGSIKEQYFGPGTRLTVT.

J is TRBJ2-1 and V is TRBV5-1; 8 bases fit TRBD2. V shed 10 bases and J 5 bases; nucleotides not matched to a gene: 8. The CDR3 has 13 residues. Germline V lookup: CDR1 SGHRS, CDR2 YFSETQ. Written as DNA, the CDR3 is TGCGCCTCCTGTCTAGCGGGTAACAATGAGCAGTTCTTC. This gives the protein CASCLAGNNEQFF.

J is TRBJ1-1 and V is TRBV5-5, with D hard to call. Trimming took off 0 bases at V and 9 bases at J, with 15 bases between the two ends. Germline values: CDR1 SGHKS, CDR2 YYEKEE (reference sequence). The CDR3 contains 14 residues. In nucleotides, the CDR3 is TGTGCCAGCAGCTTGGCGTCAGGAACCGGGCAAGCTTTCTTT. Translation: CASSLASGTGQAFF.

V is TRBV6-5 and J is TRBJ2-5, with unresolved D. Per the germline V gene, CDR1 is MNHEY and CDR2 is SVGAGI. The CDR3 covers 15 residues. The V gene lost 0 bases and the J gene lost 5 bases, with 13 bases spanning the gap. The CDR3 coding sequence is TGTGCCAGCAGTTACTCGATCGGTTCGCGGGAGACCCAGTACTTC. Residues: CASSYSIGSRETQYF.

This clone has a single count. For the CDR3, the DNA is TGCGCCAGCAGCGCCGGACAGTACAATGAGCAGTTCTTC. Protein sequence: CASSAGQYNEQFF. V is TRBV5-1 and J is TRBJ2-1; TRBD1 might be the D (6 bases). Germline values: CDR1 SGHRS, CDR2 YFSETQ. The CDR3 has 13 residues. V lost 4 bases and J 4 bases, leaving 9 bases between the germline ends.

Points on this clone: Other DNA sequences in the same sample also yield this CDR3. The chain is built from TRBV28 and TRBJ2-1; D gene ambiguous. Germline CDR1 MDHEN, CDR2 SYDVKM. CDR3 length: 13 amino acids. V shed 2 bases and J shed 0 bases, with 2 bases lying between them. The CDR3 DNA reads TGTGCCAGCAGTTTAGTCTCCTACAATGAGCAGTTCTTC. It is translated as CASSLVSYNEQFF.

About this clone: Different DNA sequences within this sample yield the same CDR3. The rearrangement joins TRBV30 to TRBJ1-5; no clear D gene. Trimming shortened V by 0 bases and J by 4 bases, and 7 bases separated the two germline ends. Germline loops: CDR1 GTSNPN, CDR2 SVGIG (reference sequence). This CDR3 has 13 amino acids. CDR3 loop: CAWSVSGNQPQHF. DNA for the CDR3: TGTGCCTGGAGTGTATCGGGGAATCAGCCCCAGCATTTT.

The chain couples TRBV4-3 to TRBJ2-7; 8 bases are a match to TRBD1. Germline lookup yields CDR1 LGHNA and CDR2 YSLEER. The CDR3 is 15 amino acids. The V and J ends lost 3 bases and 3 bases, in that order; junction bases with no gene match: 7. CDR3 in DNA: TGCGCCAGCAGCCAGGCGGACAGGGAAGTCTACGAGCAGTACTTC. Translation: CASSQADREVYEQYF.

This clone has a single count. V is TRBV6-1 and J is TRBJ2-7; the D is unclear. This CDR3 is built from 15 residues. Germline V gives CDR1 MNHNS, CDR2 SASEGT. V shed 3 bases and J shed 2 bases, with 14 bases lying between them. The CDR3 DNA sequence: TGTGCCAGCAGTGACGTCCGACATGGCACCTACGAGCAGTACTTC. It is translated as CASSDVRHGTYEQYF.

The rearrangement uses TRBV28 and TRBJ2-7; the match to TRBD1 covers 7 bases. CDR1 is MDHEN, CDR2 SYDVKM, per germline. With V trimmed by 5 bases and J by 2 bases, 9 bases remained unmatched. The CDR3 has 15 amino acids. The CDR3 region is CASSGNHRGAYEQYF. In DNA, the CDR3 is TGTGCCAGCAGTGGTAACCACAGGGGAGCCTACGAGCAGTACTTC.

The chain employs TRBV18 and TRBJ2-1; a weak D match, TRBD2 (6 bases). This CDR3 has 16 amino acids. Per germline, CDR1 KGHSH and CDR2 LQKENI. With 3 bases removed from V and 12 bases from J, the gap between germline ends came to 24 bases. The CDR3 bases are TGTGCCAGCTCACCGAATTCCCGGGACTTCTTGAGGTCGCAGTTCTTC. Its translation is CASSPNSRDFLRSQFF.

The rearrangement links TRBV28 to TRBJ2-7; D is unclear. Trimming removed 2 bases at V and 4 bases at J, with 15 bases between. The germline V gene has CDR1 MDHEN and CDR2 SYDVKM. The CDR3 is 15 residues long. The CDR3 sequence: CASSLPGRQEYEQYF. DNA of the CDR3: TGTGCCAGCAGTTTACCCGGACGGCAAGAATACGAGCAGTACTTC.

The CDR3 DNA follows: TGTGCCAGCAGCCCGACGTTTGCTGGTGCGCCCAAGGCCACCGGGGAGCTGTTTTTT. This translates into CASSPTFAGAPKATGELFF. The rearrangement uses TRBV7-9 and TRBJ2-2; D gene unclear. V was pared by 5 bases and J by 4 bases, with 26 bases between. The V gene's germline CDR1 is SEHNR and CDR2 FQNEAQ (reference sequence). The CDR3 loop spans 19 amino acids.

The gene calls are TRBV6-5 and TRBJ2-3, with D possibly matching TRBD1 (6 bases). V was clipped by 7 bases and J by 0 bases, with 8 bases between them. This CDR3 region has 13 residues. Looked up from germline, CDR1 is MNHEY and CDR2 is SVGAGI. The CDR3 is CASNRGSTDTQYF. The DNA of the CDR3 is TGTGCCAGCAATAGGGGGAGCACAGATACGCAGTATTTT.

This chain links TRBV2 with TRBJ1-1; D is unclear. V was trimmed by 3 bases and J by 5 bases, leaving 19 bases between them. Germline V gene data show CDR1 as SNHLY and CDR2 as FYNNEI. The CDR3 length is 16 residues. CDR3 amino acids: CASSEEARGWRTEAFF. For the CDR3, the DNA is TGTGCCAGCAGTGAGGAGGCCCGAGGGTGGAGGACTGAAGCTTTCTTT.

The chain employs TRBV5-4 and TRBJ2-1; a possible D gene is TRBD2 (5 bases). CDR1 SGHNT and CDR2 YYREEE come from the germline V gene (reference sequence). V was pared by 4 bases and J by 1 base, with 12 bases between. This CDR3 has 15 residues. DNA of the CDR3: TGTGCCAGCAGCCATCAAGCGGAGTCCTACAATGAGCAGTTCTTC. Translated, it gives CASSHQAESYNEQFF.

The chain joins TRBV5-8 to TRBJ2-3; D is undetermined. This CDR3 spans 14 amino acids. CDR1 and CDR2 from the germline V gene are SGHTS and YDEGEE. The V and J ends lost 4 bases and 2 bases respectively, with 11 bases between them. The CDR3 spells CASSRIDTTDTQYF. Here the CDR3 DNA reads TGTGCCAGCAGCAGGATCGACACCACAGATACGCAGTATTTT.

The chain couples TRBV7-3 to TRBJ2-2; D may be TRBD1 or TRBD2 (5 bases each). Trimming shortened V by 10 bases and J by 2 bases, and 14 bases separated the two germline ends. This CDR3 region has 14 residues. Germline V CDR1 and CDR2: SGHTA, FQGTGA. CDR3 protein: CATQRGTNTGELFF. The CDR3 DNA follows: TGTGCCACCCAACGGGGCACCAACACCGGGGAGCTGTTTTTT.

This chain connects TRBV5-4 to TRBJ2-6, with 16 bases that match TRBD2. The CDR3 spans 18 residues. Losses at the gene ends were 4 bases for V and 4 bases for J; bases not matched to a gene: 5. CDR1 is SGHNT and CDR2 is YYREEE in the germline V gene (reference sequence). For the CDR3, the DNA is TGTGCCAGCAGCCGGGGACTAGCGGGAGGGGGAGGGGCCAACGTCCTGACTTTC. Translating it yields CASSRGLAGGGGANVLTF.

The J gene is TRBJ2-2, the V gene TRBV28; 8 positions agree with TRBD2. The ends lost 3 bases at V and 4 bases at J; junction bases unmatched: 7. The CDR3 loop spans 16 amino acids. Germline lookup yields CDR1 MDHEN and CDR2 SYDVKM. In DNA, the CDR3 is TGTGCCAGCAGTTTTACCGGGAGGGAAGGCACCGGGGAGCTGTTTTTT. Translating gives CASSFTGREGTGELFF.

The chain employs TRBV9 and TRBJ2-1; D gene uncertain. Between the trimmed V and J ends, which lost 4 bases and 4 bases, there was a span of 15 bases. Germline CDR1 reads SGDLS; CDR2 reads YYNGEE. The CDR3 is 15 amino acids. CDR3 DNA sequence: TGTGCCAGCAGCCCGCCTGGGTATGATTACAATGAGCAGTTCTTC. Translation gives CASSPPGYDYNEQFF.

This rearrangement joins TRBV2 to TRBJ2-4; a weak D match, TRBD2 (6 bases). The V end lost 8 bases, the J end lost 6 bases, and 14 bases lay between the germline ends. CDR3 size: 13 residues. CDR1 and CDR2 from the germline V gene are SNHLY and FYNNEI. The CDR3 loop is CASGGDSANIQYF. CDR3 bases: TGTGCCAGCGGAGGGGATTCCGCAAACATTCAGTACTTC.

DNA of the CDR3: TGTGCCAGCAGTCCCCGGACTAGCGGAAGAGTACGGTACAATGAGCAGTTCTTC. Translation gives CASSPRTSGRVRYNEQFF. The rearrangement links TRBV21-1 to TRBJ2-1; the table calls TRBD2, which could not be checked here. TRBV21-1 is reported as a pseudogene. The CDR3 has 18 amino acids.

Notes on this clone: Other nucleotide sequences in the sample specify the same CDR3. The genes are TRBV6-1 and TRBJ2-7; TRBD1 is a possible D gene (5 bases). Trimming shortened V by 4 bases and J by 3 bases, and 10 bases separated the two germline ends. CDR1 and CDR2 (germline): MNHNS, SASEGT. The CDR3 consists of 13 residues. The CDR3 sequence: CASSALDSYEQYF. For the CDR3, the DNA is TGTGCCAGCAGTGCTTTAGACAGCTACGAGCAGTACTTC.

In this sample, this clone turned up once. The chain couples TRBV28 to TRBJ2-7; a weak D match, TRBD1 (5 bases). CDR1 and CDR2 from the germline V gene are MDHEN and SYDVKM. There are 14 residues in the CDR3. V lost 3 bases, J lost 0 bases, and 9 bases lay in between. This CDR3 is CASSFQGSSYEQYF. CDR3 coding DNA: TGTGCCAGCAGTTTCCAGGGTAGCTCCTACGAGCAGTACTTC.

The gene calls are TRBV6-1 and TRBJ2-7, with D maybe TRBD2 (5 bases). CDR3 length equals 15 residues. The V gene's germline CDR1 is MNHNS and CDR2 SASEGT. V dropped 6 bases and J dropped 0 bases, with 15 bases sitting between them. CDR3 in amino acids: CASSLWRATSYEQYF. The CDR3 DNA reads as TGTGCCAGCAGCCTGTGGCGGGCCACCTCCTACGAGCAGTACTTC.

The chain links TRBV10-3 to TRBJ2-2; 7 positions agree with TRBD1. This CDR3 has 14 amino acids. CDR1 ENHRY and CDR2 SYGVKD come from the germline V gene. J lost 2 bases, V lost 8 bases, and 5 bases had no gene match. CDR3 DNA: TGTGCCATCGGACAGGAGATAAACACCGGGGAGCTGTTTTTT. Translated, it gives CAIGQEINTGELFF.

The chain uses TRBV6-1 and TRBJ1-2; TRBD1 matches 7 bases. V was clipped by 1 base and J by 2 bases; unmatched bases: 7. Germline CDR1 reads MNHNS; CDR2 reads SASEGT. The CDR3 runs to 16 residues. The CDR3 spells CASSEVVGQKNYGYTF. The CDR3 coding sequence is TGTGCCAGCAGTGAAGTCGTGGGACAGAAAAACTATGGCTACACCTTC.

V is TRBV18 and J is TRBJ2-7; D is possibly TRBD2 (5 bases). The CDR3 consists of 12 residues. Looked up from germline, CDR1 is KGHSH and CDR2 is LQKENI. The V and J ends lost 3 bases and 4 bases respectively, with 7 bases between them. DNA of the CDR3: TGTGCCAGCTCACCCGGGGAGTACGAGCAGTACTTC. Its translation is CASSPGEYEQYF.